Listed below are T cell receptor beta chains from one sample, sequenced in a study of blood T cell repertoires in COVID-19. Only in-frame clones appear in the TCRdb table, and some are missing; sequencing was by immunoSEQ multiplex PCR. This sample has approximately 270,000 clones, with 85% to 90% found just once. The sequencing sample was made of PBMCs or T cells enriched from blood (not recorded which). These receptors originate from a woman aged 30 to 39 with acute COVID-19. Each CDR3 is given with its conserved first and last residue. D genes are given only for firm matches. Not every row has a clone size; where given, it reads once, few, many or a size class.

d_call	clone_size	j_call	v_call	cdr3_aa	cdr3_nt
TRBD1	-	TRBJ1-2	TRBV19	CASRPPGQKIYGYTF	TGTGCCAGTAGGCCCCCGGGACAGAAAATCTATGGCTACACCTTC
TRBD2	-	TRBJ2-7	TRBV27	CASSLVAGVYEQYF	TGTGCCAGCAGTTTGGTAGCGGGAGTCTACGAGCAGTACTTC
TRBD2	-	TRBJ2-3	TRBV27	CASSLAGGTDTQYF	TGTGCCAGCAGTTTAGCGGGAGGGACAGATACGCAGTATTTT
TRBD2	-	TRBJ2-1	TRBV10-3	CAISAPTSGGLNEQFF	TGTGCCATCAGTGCACCGACTAGCGGGGGTCTCAATGAGCAGTTCTTC
TRBD1	-	TRBJ1-5	TRBV2	CASSEWMGDRLVGYNSNQPQHF	TGTGCCAGCAGTGAATGGATGGGGGACAGGTTGGTCGGTTATAATAGCAATCAGCCCCAGCATTTT
-	-	TRBJ1-5	TRBV5-6	CASSLYRLINQPQHF	TGTGCCAGCAGCTTGTACAGGTTAATAAATCAGCCCCAGCATTTT
-	-	TRBJ2-7	TRBV28	CASTKRGGWNEQYF	TGTGCCAGCACCAAAAGAGGGGGATGGAACGAGCAGTACTTC
-	once	TRBJ2-1	TRBV27	CASSGIGMSPEQFF	TGTGCCAGCAGCGGGATAGGGATGTCTCCTGAGCAGTTCTTC
TRBD2	-	TRBJ2-1	TRBV6-4	CASSDGETSVQFF	TGTGCCAGCAGTGACGGGGAGACTAGCGTGCAGTTCTTC
-	-	TRBJ1-3	TRBV13	CASSLVLGSTSGNTIYF	TGTGCCAGCAGCTTAGTCCTAGGCAGCACCTCTGGAAACACCATATATTTT
TRBD2	-	TRBJ2-2	TRBV7-3	CASSFSPGLGKGAGELFF	TGTGCCAGCAGCTTCTCACCGGGACTAGGGAAGGGGGCCGGGGAGCTGTTTTTT
TRBD1	-	TRBJ1-1	TRBV25-1	CASSESGTGYAEAFF	TGTGCCAGCAGTGAATCCGGGACAGGATACGCTGAAGCTTTCTTT
TRBD1	-	TRBJ1-2	TRBV24-1	CATSDPPGTGDGYTF	TGTGCCACCAGTGATCCCCCCGGGACAGGGGATGGCTACACCTTC
-	-	TRBJ1-1	TRBV7-9	CASSPPGRVGGSAFF	TGTGCCAGCAGCCCCCCGGGGAGGGTTGGTGGTTCAGCTTTCTTT
-	-	TRBJ2-2	TRBV12-5	CASGSGAGELFF	TGTGCTAGTGGTTCCGGGGCCGGGGAGCTGTTTTTT
-	-	TRBJ1-6	TRBV12-3/TRBV12-4	CASSLAMRAPLHF	TGTGCCAGCAGTTTAGCGATGAGGGCACCCCTCCACTTT
TRBD1	-	TRBJ1-3	TRBV7-9	CASSFLRTGGNTIYF	TGTGCCAGCAGCTTCCTTCGGACAGGAGGAAACACCATATATTTT
-	-	TRBJ1-1	TRBV9	CASRTGPNTEAFF	TGTGCCAGCAGAACAGGCCCGAACACTGAAGCTTTCTTT
TRBD2	-	TRBJ2-1	TRBV6-2/TRBV6-3	CASSPGLAGGLRRNEQFF	TGTGCCAGCAGCCCGGGACTAGCGGGAGGACTAAGAAGGAATGAGCAGTTCTTC
TRBD1	-	TRBJ1-5	TRBV13	CASSLGRGTGSNQPQHF	TGTGCCAGCAGCTTAGGGCGCGGGACAGGGTCCAATCAGCCCCAGCATTTT
TRBD2	once	TRBJ2-3	TRBV19	CASSMTSGRTDTQYF	TGTGCCAGTAGTATGACTAGCGGGAGGACAGATACGCAGTATTTT
TRBD1	-	TRBJ2-1	TRBV7-9	CASSLGQGVGDEQFF	TGTGCCAGCAGCTTAGGACAGGGGGTTGGCGATGAGCAGTTCTTC